The next 27 T cell receptor beta chains were all read from a single sample in a study of T-cell reconstitution after alpha-beta-depleted transplantation in children. Unique molecular identifiers were used to barcode this TCRbeta library. Each CDR3 protein is one row after TCRdb ran MiXCR on the PCR reads. The table has some 500,000 distinct CDR3 sequences, around 18% seen once. Sequenced material: PBMCs from the stem cell graft donor, taken from the stem cell graft. Receptors originate from a human donor who donated a stem cell graft to a child with acute lymphoblastic leukemia.

V is TRBV12-3 or TRBV12-4 and J is TRBJ1-6; TRBD1 agrees at 8 bases. J gave up 0 bases and V 5 bases, and 9 bases lay outside the gene matches. The CDR3 sequence is 18 residues long. CDR3 sequence: CASSIGATGGSYNSPLHF. The DNA for the CDR3 is TGTGCCAGCAGTATAGGGGCCACAGGGGGCTCCTATAATTCACCCCTCCACTTT.

This clonotype was seen a handful of times. The gene calls are TRBV6-4 and TRBJ2-1; the match to TRBD2 covers 7 bases. V dropped 2 bases and J dropped 8; count of bases not matched to a gene: 9. CDR1 is MRHNA, CDR2 SNTAGT, per germline. The CDR3 contains 15 residues. CDR3 bases: TGTGCCAGCAGTGACACGGGGGGAACCTCGGATGAGCAGTTCTTC. This encodes CASSDTGGTSDEQFF.

This chain joins TRBV3-1 and TRBJ2-3, with no clear D. The CDR3 runs to 13 residues. Germline V gene lookup returns CDR1 LGHDT and CDR2 YNNKEL (reference sequence). The V end lost 0 bases, the J end lost 5 bases, and 6 bases lay between the germline ends. This chain's CDR3 is CASSQDWVDTQYF. The CDR3 DNA follows: TGTGCCAGCAGCCAAGATTGGGTAGATACGCAGTATTTT.

This chain uses TRBV29-1 with TRBJ2-3, with D perhaps TRBD2 (5 bases). Germline-derived CDR1 and CDR2 are SQVTM and ANQGSEA. This CDR3 is 14 amino acids long. The V gene lost 0 bases and the J gene lost 3 bases, with 10 bases spanning the gap. This chain's CDR3 is CSVEEWSGTDTQYF. The CDR3 DNA reads as TGCAGCGTTGAAGAGTGGAGCGGAACAGATACGCAGTATTTT.

The sample holds a few counts of this clonotype. This chain joins TRBV7-9 and TRBJ2-4; TRBD2 is a possible D gene (6 bases). The CDR3 is made up of 14 amino acids. V was trimmed by 4 bases and J by 3 bases, leaving 10 bases between them. Germline CDR1 reads SEHNR; CDR2 reads FQNEAQ (reference sequence). The CDR3 DNA is TGTGCCAGCAGCTATCCCGGGGGCAAAAACATTCAGTACTTC. It codes for CASSYPGGKNIQYF.

Only a few counts were recorded for this clonotype. The CDR3: CASTIRAGNTEAFF. The CDR3 DNA follows: TGTGCCAGCACCATAAGGGCTGGGAACACTGAAGCTTTCTTT. V gene TRBV5-5 combines with J gene TRBJ1-1; unclear D gene. The CDR3 is 14 amino acids. V gave up 6 bases and J gave up 1 base, with 13 bases separating them. Germline V gene lookup returns CDR1 SGHKS and CDR2 YYEKEE (reference sequence).

The chain is built from TRBV5-1 and TRBJ2-4, with 10 nucleotides matching TRBD1. The J segment lost 2 bases and the V segment lost 0 bases, leaving 2 bases of the junction unmatched. The CDR3 length is 16 residues. The germline V gene encodes CDR1 SGHRS and CDR2 YFSETQ. Here the CDR3 DNA reads TGCGCCAGCAGCTTGGGGACAGGGGGATCCAAAAACATTCAGTACTTC. It specifies CASSLGTGGSKNIQYF.

The rearrangement links TRBV6-5 to TRBJ1-1, with 7 bases lining up with TRBD1. CDR1 and CDR2 (germline): MNHEY, SVGAGI. The CDR3 is 15 amino acids. V lost 4 bases, J lost 12 bases, and 17 bases stayed unmatched. Written as DNA, the CDR3 is TGTGCCAGCAGTTCCCGTCAGACAGGGAGTTTTGTAACTTTCTTT. The encoded protein is CASSSRQTGSFVTFF.

The rearrangement uses TRBV20-1 and TRBJ1-2, with 7 bases lining up with TRBD1. The CDR3 covers 13 residues. V shed 8 bases, J shed 8 bases, and the junction held 14 bases outside the gene matches. In germline, CDR1 is DFQATT, CDR2 SNEGSKA (reference sequence). The CDR3 region has the DNA TGCAGTTTCAAGGGGGCCTCAAAAAAGGGCTACACCTTC. Translation gives CSFKGASKKGYTF.

The table lists this clonotype with a count of one. V is TRBV6-1 and J is TRBJ2-7, with TRBD2 as a possible D gene (5 bases). This CDR3 is built from 14 residues. Germline V gene lookup returns CDR1 MNHNS and CDR2 SASEGT. Trimming removed 0 bases at V and 2 bases at J, with 8 bases between. CDR3 in DNA: TGTGCCAGCAGTGAAGCGGGAGACCCCTACGAGCAGTACTTC. It encodes CASSEAGDPYEQYF.

The CDR3 protein is CASRRTGGGQPQHF. As DNA, the CDR3 is TGCGCCAGCAGGCGTACAGGGGGCGGTCAGCCCCAGCATTTT. J is TRBJ1-5 and V is TRBV4-1, with 9 bases aligning to TRBD1. Trimming at V came to 6 bases and at J to 6 bases, leaving 6 bases not matched to a gene. The germline V gene has CDR1 MGHRA and CDR2 YSYEKL. This CDR3 has 14 residues.

This clonotype was detected a few times. The genes are TRBV5-1 and TRBJ1-2; 8 nucleotides match TRBD1. The CDR3 loop spans 14 amino acids. Germline V lookup: CDR1 SGHRS, CDR2 YFSETQ. V dropped 3 bases and J dropped 7; count of bases not matched to a gene: 8. The CDR3 sequence is CASSSSGTGLGYTF. The CDR3 DNA follows: TGCGCCAGCAGCTCGTCCGGGACAGGACTTGGCTACACCTTC.

This clonotype has just a few counts. This chain uses TRBV24-1 with TRBJ1-5; D is possibly TRBD1 (6 bases). The V end lost 0 bases, the J end lost 4 bases, and 9 bases lay between the germline ends. This CDR3 is 15 amino acids long. The V gene's germline CDR1 is KGHDR and CDR2 SFDVKD. The CDR3 spells CATSDLWDKNQPQHF. The CDR3 nucleotides are TGTGCCACCAGTGATTTGTGGGACAAGAATCAGCCCCAGCATTTT.

In its sample, this clonotype was seen a few times. The V and J genes are TRBV12-3 or TRBV12-4 and TRBJ2-7; 8 bases agree with TRBD2. J lost 0 bases, V lost 7 bases, and 17 bases had no gene match. This CDR3 has 18 amino acids. The CDR3 spells CASNLEGGLAGYSYEQYF. The CDR3 region has the DNA TGTGCCAGCAATCTAGAAGGAGGGCTAGCGGGCTACTCCTACGAGCAGTACTTC.

This clonotype has just a few counts. CDR3 protein: CSAPPALETQYF. DNA for the CDR3: TGCAGTGCCCCCCCCGCATTAGAGACCCAGTACTTC. This chain uses TRBV20-1 with TRBJ2-5; D gene uncertain. Germline V lookup: CDR1 DFQATT, CDR2 SNEGSKA (reference sequence). V lost 6 bases to trimming and J lost 4 bases, with 12 bases between them. The CDR3 has 12 amino acids.

The chain joins TRBV7-3 to TRBJ1-2; the match to TRBD1 covers 8 bases. CDR1 and CDR2 from the germline V gene are SGHTA and FQGTGA. The CDR3 runs to 15 residues. The ends lost 5 bases at V and 4 bases at J; junction bases unmatched: 9. The CDR3 bases are TGTGCCAGCAGCATGAACCGAGGGACAGGCTATGGCTACACCTTC. As protein: CASSMNRGTGYGYTF.

This clonotype has only a few counts. This rearrangement joins TRBV9 to TRBJ2-7, with 10 bases matching TRBD2. The germline CDR1 and CDR2 sequences are SGDLS and YYNGEE. The V and J ends lost 5 bases and 5 bases, in that order; junction bases with no gene match: 7. The CDR3 is 14 amino acids. The CDR3 reads CASSLSGRADEQYF. The CDR3 region has the DNA TGTGCCAGCAGTCTGAGCGGGAGGGCGGACGAGCAGTACTTC.

This clonotype was seen only a few times. The CDR3 here is CAISAEGGPSADTQYF. CDR3 in DNA: TGTGCCATCAGTGCTGAGGGAGGGCCTTCCGCAGATACGCAGTATTTT. V usage is TRBV10-3 and J usage is TRBJ2-3; 7 bases line up with TRBD2. The V gene's germline CDR1 is ENHRY and CDR2 SYGVKD. With V trimmed by 4 bases and J by 4 bases, 11 bases remained unmatched. There are 16 residues in the CDR3.

This clonotype occurred a few times. This chain connects TRBV4-2 to TRBJ1-1; D not resolved. CDR1 LGHNA and CDR2 YNFKEQ come from the germline V gene. This CDR3 region has 12 residues. The V end was cut by 0 bases, the J end by 11 bases, with 10 bases between. CDR3 nucleotide sequence: TGTGCCAGCAGCCAAGAGGGGAAATGGGCTTTCTTT. As protein: CASSQEGKWAFF.

The chain combines TRBV7-2 with TRBJ2-7; D may be TRBD1 (5 bases). Germline V gives CDR1 SGHTA, CDR2 FQGNSA. V lost 2 bases and J lost 9, with 17 bases in between. The length of the CDR3 is 14 residues. CDR3 sequence reads: CASSLMAGFFGQYF. CDR3 nucleotides: TGTGCCAGCAGCTTAATGGCAGGGTTCTTCGGGCAGTACTTC.

This clonotype was seen a handful of times. The chain couples TRBV4-1 to TRBJ1-1; no clear D gene. The CDR3 covers 13 residues. With 0 bases removed from V and 11 bases from J, the gap between germline ends came to 13 bases. Germline CDR1 and CDR2: MGHRA and YSYEKL. CDR3 loop: CASSQDRGVRAFF. DNA of the CDR3: TGCGCCAGCAGCCAAGATCGTGGGGTTAGGGCTTTCTTT.

The chain joins TRBV5-6 to TRBJ2-7, with a tentative D call TRBD2 (7 bases). The CDR3 length is 12 residues. Germline CDR1 SGHDT, CDR2 YYEEEE. V was trimmed by 3 bases and J by 9 bases, leaving 13 bases between them. The CDR3 DNA sequence: TGTGCCAGCAGCTCCGGGGGGCTTGGGCAGTACTTC. Translating gives CASSSGGLGQYF.

The chain combines TRBV7-3 with TRBJ2-1; 13 positions agree with TRBD2. J gave up 9 bases and V 5 bases, and 10 bases lay outside the gene matches. The CDR3 extends over 16 amino acids. Germline values: CDR1 SGHTA, CDR2 FQGTGA. The CDR3 DNA reads as TGTGCCAGCAGCCAACATCCGGGACTAGCGGGAAGTGAGCAGTTCTTC. Translation gives CASSQHPGLAGSEQFF.

The chain combines TRBV14 with TRBJ2-1; D might be TRBD2 (5 bases). The germline CDR1 and CDR2 sequences are SGHDN and FVKESK. V gave up 1 base and J gave up 2 bases, with 12 bases separating them. There are 16 residues in the CDR3. The CDR3 reads CASSQGMRATYNEQFF. CDR3 coding DNA: TGTGCCAGCAGCCAAGGTATGCGGGCCACCTACAATGAGCAGTTCTTC.

This clonotype occurred a few times. The rearrangement joins TRBV6-4 to TRBJ2-3; D not resolved. The V gene lost 5 bases and the J gene lost 6 bases, with 18 bases spanning the gap. The CDR3 is made up of 15 amino acids. Germline V lookup: CDR1 MRHNA, CDR2 SNTAGT. The CDR3 coding sequence is TGTGCCAGCAGTCCCATTACAGCCCCGGTCGATACGCAGTATTTT. Translated: CASSPITAPVDTQYF.

This chain links TRBV24-1 with TRBJ2-7; no firm D call. CDR1 and CDR2 from the germline V gene are KGHDR and SFDVKD. The CDR3 spans 13 residues. The V end was cut by 7 bases, the J end by 9 bases, with 18 bases between. The CDR3 bases are TGTGCCACCAGGAGCCGAGCCTCCCCCAGGCAGTACTTC. Translating it yields CATRSRASPRQYF.

The CDR3 nucleotides are TGCGCCAGCAGCCAGTTCGGGACAGGGCCCTACAATGAGCAGTTCTTC. Protein product: CASSQFGTGPYNEQFF. The V and J genes are TRBV4-1 and TRBJ2-1; TRBD1 matches at 9 bases. The CDR3 loop spans 16 amino acids. V lost 3 bases, J lost 2 bases, and 5 bases stayed unmatched. The germline V gene encodes CDR1 MGHRA and CDR2 YSYEKL.